The present T cell receptor (beta chain) was sequenced within a study of metastatic and nonmetastatic thyroid tumors. About the research overall: Blood and tumor or nodule tissue repertoires from malignant and benign thyroid patients were compared.

The CDR3 spans 15 residues. The V segment lost 4 bases and the J segment 8 bases; nucleotides outside the gene matches: 12. Looked up from germline, CDR1 is SGHDN and CDR2 is FVKESK. Every patient underwent thyroid surgery untreated. From the PCR reads, TCRdb re-called clones with MiXCR. The sample includes some 15,000 clones, about 24% of them seen just once. Study-level findings and limits: In both blood and tumor samples, TCR beta diversity was reported significantly higher for malignant than benign nodules.

Comments on this clone: The antigen is not known.

Material for sequencing was adjacent normal tissue. This chain uses TRBV14 with TRBJ2-5, with 8 bases fitting TRBD1. The sequence derives from a female donor with papillary thyroid cancer or a benign thyroid nodule (not recorded which). Some clones in this sample may be carry-over from other donors' samples. The CDR3, as DNA: TGTGCCAGCAGCCTGCGACAGGGGCCCGGGGATACCCAGTACTTC. Amino acid sequence: CASSLRQGPGDTQYF.